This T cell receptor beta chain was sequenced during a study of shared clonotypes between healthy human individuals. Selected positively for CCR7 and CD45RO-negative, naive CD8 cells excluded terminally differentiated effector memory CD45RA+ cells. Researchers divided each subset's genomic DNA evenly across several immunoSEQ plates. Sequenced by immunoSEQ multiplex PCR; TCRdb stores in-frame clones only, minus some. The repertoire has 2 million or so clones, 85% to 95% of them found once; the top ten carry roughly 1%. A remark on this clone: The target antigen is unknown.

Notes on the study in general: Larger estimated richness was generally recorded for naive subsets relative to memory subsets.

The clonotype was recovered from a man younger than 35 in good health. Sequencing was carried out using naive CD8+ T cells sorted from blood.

The CDR3 is CASSHSRGTGYEQYF. CDR3 bases: TGCGCCAGCAGCCACTCGAGGGGGACAGGATACGAGCAGTACTTC. The V call is TRBV4-3, the J call TRBJ2-7, with 8 bases matching TRBD1. The V and J ends lost 3 bases and 4 bases, in that order; junction bases with no gene match: 8. This CDR3 region has 15 residues. CDR1 is LGHNA, CDR2 YSLEER, per germline.